Listed here is a single T cell receptor beta chain. The sample originates from a study of cytomegalovirus exposure and HLA in healthy donors. Background on the study: Across roughly 400 genotyped donors, 81% landed in the Caucasian-associated ancestry cluster.

PCR amplification relied on 60 Vbeta primers (plus 13 Jbeta primers). Profiling relied on immunoSEQ multiplex PCR, and the TCRdb table lists in-frame clones only, not all of them. The sample lists tens of thousands of clones, approximately 80% occurring once. In nominal health when sampled, donors likely had unrecorded immune exposures nonetheless. The ends lost 4 bases at V and 7 bases at J; junction bases unmatched: 8. The CDR3 consists of 16 residues. The rearrangement links TRBV23-1 to TRBJ2-1, with 12 bases identical to TRBD2. TRBV23-1 is an ORF, and what it does is uncertain. This sequence originates from a man in his late teens or twenties in good health and CMV-seronegative. Sequenced input: PBMCs. CDR3 loop: CASSPLLAGGMNEQFF. The CDR3 DNA is TGCGCCAGCAGTCCCCTCCTAGCGGGGGGGATGAATGAGCAGTTCTTC.